Each of the 21 T cell receptor beta chains below was sequenced from the same sample in a study of cytomegalovirus exposure and HLA in healthy donors. The PCR made use of 60 Vbeta and 13 Jbeta primers. Sequencing used immunoSEQ multiplex PCR; TCRdb keeps in-frame clones, though not all of them. The profile shows fewer than 110,000 clones, around 77% of them singletons. Sequenced: PBMCs. Source of these receptors: a male donor in good health and CMV-seronegative.

As concerns this clone: One junction end does not reproduce the germline sequence, and a read error may be involved. The chain combines TRBV10-1 with TRBJ2-3; D may be TRBD1 (5 bases). Germline CDR1 WNHNN, CDR2 SYGVQD (reference sequence). This CDR3 contains 15 residues. The CDR3, as DNA: TGCGCCAGCAGTGAGTTTCTAGACAGCAGAGATACGCAGTATTTT. It specifies CASSEFLDSRDTQYF.

A few counts support this clone. The V gene is TRBV9, the J gene TRBJ2-7; D is possibly TRBD1 (5 bases). The CDR3 has 13 residues. Trimming took 2 bases from V and 0 from J, leaving 6 bases between them. Germline CDR1 SGDLS, CDR2 YYNGEE. The CDR3 sequence: CASSVQGSYEQYF. The CDR3 DNA follows: TGTGCCAGCAGCGTGCAGGGCTCCTACGAGCAGTACTTC.

The V gene is TRBV6-5, the J gene TRBJ1-2, with TRBD1 as a possible D gene (5 bases). The CDR3 loop spans 15 amino acids. V was trimmed by 10 bases and J by 8 bases, leaving 26 bases between them. Germline V gene lookup returns CDR1 MNHEY and CDR2 SVGAGI. CDR3: CAISPGLLNREGYTF. Written as DNA, the CDR3 is TGTGCCATTTCCCCGGGACTTTTAAACCGCGAGGGCTACACCTTC.

The chain joins TRBV5-1 to TRBJ2-1, with a possible D match to TRBD1 (6 bases). V lost 2 bases to trimming and J lost 6 bases, with 15 bases between them. Germline V gives CDR1 SGHRS, CDR2 YFSETQ. This CDR3 region has 15 residues. CDR3 nucleotides: TGCGCCAGCAGCTTCCTAGGGACAATTCCCAATGAGCAGTTCTTC. Protein sequence: CASSFLGTIPNEQFF.

The count of this clone is one. J is TRBJ2-2 and V is TRBV25-1; weak D call: TRBD2 (6 bases). Germline CDR1 is MGHDK and CDR2 is SYGVNS. CDR3 length equals 16 residues. V dropped 2 bases and J dropped 0 bases, with 10 bases sitting between them. As DNA, the CDR3 is TGTGCCAGCAGTGAAGTTGGGAGGACGAACACCGGGGAGCTGTTTTTT. Translating gives CASSEVGRTNTGELFF.

V gene TRBV27 combines with J gene TRBJ1-2; TRBD1 is a possible D gene (5 bases). V shed 5 bases and J shed 4 bases, with 11 bases lying between them. Germline CDR1 reads MNHEY; CDR2 reads SMNVEV (reference sequence). The CDR3 contains 13 residues. CDR3 nucleotides: TGTGCCAGCAGTCGGGCAGGGATCTATGGCTACACCTTC. This translates into CASSRAGIYGYTF.

The V call is TRBV12-5, the J call TRBJ2-7; 9 bases agree with TRBD2. CDR3 size: 14 residues. Germline trimming cut 6 bases from V and 2 bases from J; bases unmatched to any gene: 5. The V gene's germline CDR1 is LGHNT and CDR2 FRNRAP. DNA of the CDR3: TGTGCTAGTGGCCTTAGCGGGAGTGCCTACGAGCAGTACTTC. It specifies CASGLSGSAYEQYF.

The chain combines TRBV14 with TRBJ2-7; 8 positions match TRBD1. In germline, CDR1 is SGHDN, CDR2 FVKESK. Trimming took 4 bases from V and 3 from J; bases not matched to a gene: 14. The CDR3 contains 17 residues. CDR3 DNA sequence: TGTGCCAGCAGCCCTCGCTTTGACAGGGGAAGAAACTACGAGCAGTACTTC. This sequence encodes CASSPRFDRGRNYEQYF. The full variable domain, its missing parts supplied by reference TRBV14 and TRBJ2-7, is EAGVTQFPSHSVIEKGQTVTLRCDPISGHDNLYWYRRVMGKEIKFLLHFVKESKQDESGMPNNRFLAERTGGTYSTLKVQPAELEDSGVYFCASSPRFDRGRNYEQYFGPGTRLTVT.

The chain links TRBV7-9 to TRBJ2-5, with a tentative D call TRBD2 (6 bases). Germline V gene lookup returns CDR1 SEHNR and CDR2 FQNEAQ (reference sequence). Trimming shortened V by 4 bases and J by 2 bases, and 14 bases separated the two germline ends. The CDR3 spans 15 residues. CDR3 nucleotides: TGTGCCAGCAGCTCAGGTTCGGGACTTCAAGAGACCCAGTACTTC. Its translation is CASSSGSGLQETQYF.

J is TRBJ1-5 and V is TRBV28, with 7 bases identical to TRBD1. V trimming: 5 bases; J trimming: 5 bases; junction bases outside the gene matches: 6. Germline V gene data show CDR1 as MDHEN and CDR2 as SYDVKM. This CDR3 spans 14 amino acids. CDR3 loop: CASSLGTDYQPQHF. The CDR3 DNA follows: TGTGCCAGCAGTCTCGGGACAGATTATCAGCCCCAGCATTTT. Combining the CDR3 with reference TRBV28 and TRBJ1-5 gives the whole variable domain DVKVTQSSRYLVKRTGEKVFLECVQDMDHENMFWYRQDPGLGLRLIYFSYDVKMKEKGDIPEGYSVSREKKERFSLILESASTNQTSMYLCASSLGTDYQPQHFGDGTRLSIL.

This chain connects TRBV7-2 to TRBJ2-2; TRBD1 matches 8 bases. The CDR3 covers 16 residues. CDR1 SGHTA and CDR2 FQGNSA come from the germline V gene. With V trimmed by 4 bases and J by 5 bases, 9 bases remained unmatched. CDR3: CASSWGAGGNTGELFF. The CDR3 DNA sequence: TGTGCCAGCAGCTGGGGGGCAGGGGGCAATACCGGGGAGCTGTTTTTT.

The chain carries TRBV9 and TRBJ2-3; 15 nucleotides agree with TRBD2. Looked up from germline, CDR1 is SGDLS and CDR2 is YYNGEE. V lost 4 bases and J lost 10; bases outside the gene matches: 7. This CDR3 contains 15 residues. CDR3 coding DNA: TGTGCCAGCAGCTTTGGACTAGCGGGAGGGGATGCGCAGTATTTT. This translates into CASSFGLAGGDAQYF. The full variable domain, completed using reference TRBV9 and TRBJ2-3, is DSGVTQTPKHLITATGQRVTLRCSPRSGDLSVYWYQQSLDQGLQFLIQYYNGEERAKGNILERFSAQQFPDLHSELNLSSLELGDSALYFCASSFGLAGGDAQYFGPGTRLTVL.

DNA for the CDR3: TGTGCCAGCAGAGCCGACAGGGTACTCCAAGAGACCCAGTACTTC. It translates to CASRADRVLQETQYF. The chain links TRBV27 to TRBJ2-5, with 7 bases aligning to TRBD1. This CDR3 spans 15 amino acids. CDR1 is MNHEY and CDR2 is SMNVEV in the germline V gene (reference sequence). V was clipped by 6 bases and J by 1 base; unmatched bases: 8.

This clone was counted only a few times. The genes are TRBV6-4 and TRBJ2-3; no definite D call. Germline CDR1 reads MRHNA; CDR2 reads SNTAGT. Trimming took 2 bases from V and 0 from J, leaving 9 bases between them. The CDR3 consists of 15 residues. The CDR3 loop reads CASSDPGASTDTQYF. The CDR3 region has the DNA TGTGCCAGCAGTGACCCCGGAGCTAGCACAGATACGCAGTATTTT.

This chain uses TRBV15 with TRBJ1-1, with D maybe TRBD1 (5 bases). Germline assignment: CDR1 LNHNV and CDR2 YYDKDF (reference sequence). This CDR3 has 13 amino acids. Trimming cost V 5 bases and J 1 base, with 8 bases left between them. DNA of the CDR3: TGTGCCACCAGCGACAGACAGAACACTGAAGCTTTCTTT. It is translated as CATSDRQNTEAFF.

This rearrangement joins TRBV28 to TRBJ1-5; D not resolved. Germline V gives CDR1 MDHEN, CDR2 SYDVKM. The germline V and J ends were trimmed by 6 bases and 7 bases, with 13 bases remaining between them. CDR3 length: 13 residues. This CDR3 reads CASRRLSGQPQHF. In DNA, the CDR3 is TGTGCCAGCAGAAGGCTCTCGGGGCAGCCCCAGCATTTT.

This chain uses TRBV4-2 with TRBJ2-3; 7 bases agree with TRBD2. The junction had 6 bases not matched to a gene; V was cut back by 4 bases and J by 2 bases. The CDR3 length is 15 residues. CDR1 is LGHNA, CDR2 YNFKEQ, per germline. The DNA of the CDR3 is TGTGCCAGCAGCCCCGGACTAGGGGACACAGATACGCAGTATTTT. Protein: CASSPGLGDTDTQYF.

The chain uses TRBV7-9 and TRBJ2-7; TRBD1 aligns across 7 bases. Germline V lookup: CDR1 SEHNR, CDR2 FQNEAQ (reference sequence). This CDR3 spans 13 amino acids. J gave up 6 bases and V 1 base, and 3 bases lay outside the gene matches. The CDR3 loop is CASSLDRGAEQYF. The CDR3, as DNA: TGTGCCAGCAGCTTAGACAGGGGAGCCGAGCAGTACTTC.

This CDR3 reads CASSLRTSGPNTGELFF. In DNA, the CDR3 is TGTGCCAGCAGCTTAAGGACTAGCGGCCCGAACACCGGGGAGCTGTTTTTT. This sequence joins TRBV7-7 and TRBJ2-2, with 10 bases identical to TRBD2. CDR1 SSHAT and CDR2 FNYEAQ come from the germline V gene (reference sequence). The CDR3 runs to 17 residues. The V gene end was trimmed by 2 bases and the J gene end by 0 bases; junction bases not matched to a gene: 3.

The rearrangement joins TRBV9 to TRBJ2-2; unclear D gene. Germline V gene data show CDR1 as SGDLS and CDR2 as YYNGEE. V lost 0 bases and J 3 bases, leaving 9 bases between the germline ends. This CDR3 has 15 residues. The CDR3 sequence is CASSVEGGYTGELFF. DNA for the CDR3: TGTGCCAGCAGCGTAGAAGGCGGATACACCGGGGAGCTGTTTTTT.

The gene calls are TRBV30 and TRBJ1-1, with a possible D match to TRBD1 (6 bases). Per germline, CDR1 GTSNPN and CDR2 SVGIG (reference sequence). Trimming left V 2 bases short and J 8 bases short, with 9 bases between. The CDR3 sequence is 11 residues long. The CDR3 coding sequence is TGTGCCTGGAGTTTAGGGGGAGAAGCTTTCTTT. It translates to CAWSLGGEAFF.